The sequence of this TCR beta chain was determined in a study of cytomegalovirus exposure and HLA in healthy donors. Germline loops: CDR1 LNHDA, CDR2 SQIVND (reference sequence). CDR3 length: 14 amino acids. V lost 3 bases, J lost 5 bases, and 2 bases stayed unmatched. This PCR relied on a set of 60 Vbeta primers and 13 Jbeta primers. The repertoire was sequenced with immunoSEQ multiplex PCR; TCRdb's copy has only in-frame clones and lacks some. The sample contains some 240,000 clones, around four fifths of which appear only once. Sequencing was done on a sample of PBMCs. The chain combines TRBV19 with TRBJ1-5, with TRBD1 identical over 9 bases. This receptor was identified in a male donor in good health and CMV-seronegative. The CDR3 region is CASSMDRGYQPQHF. The CDR3 region has the DNA TGTGCCAGTAGTATGGACAGGGGATATCAGCCCCAGCATTTT. The full variable domain, its missing parts supplied by reference TRBV19 and TRBJ1-5, is DGGITQSPKYLFRKEGQNVTLSCEQNLNHDAMYWYRQDPGQGLRLIYYSQIVNDFQKGDIAEGYSVSREKKESFPLTVTSAQKNPTAFYLCASSMDRGYQPQHFGDGTRLSIL.